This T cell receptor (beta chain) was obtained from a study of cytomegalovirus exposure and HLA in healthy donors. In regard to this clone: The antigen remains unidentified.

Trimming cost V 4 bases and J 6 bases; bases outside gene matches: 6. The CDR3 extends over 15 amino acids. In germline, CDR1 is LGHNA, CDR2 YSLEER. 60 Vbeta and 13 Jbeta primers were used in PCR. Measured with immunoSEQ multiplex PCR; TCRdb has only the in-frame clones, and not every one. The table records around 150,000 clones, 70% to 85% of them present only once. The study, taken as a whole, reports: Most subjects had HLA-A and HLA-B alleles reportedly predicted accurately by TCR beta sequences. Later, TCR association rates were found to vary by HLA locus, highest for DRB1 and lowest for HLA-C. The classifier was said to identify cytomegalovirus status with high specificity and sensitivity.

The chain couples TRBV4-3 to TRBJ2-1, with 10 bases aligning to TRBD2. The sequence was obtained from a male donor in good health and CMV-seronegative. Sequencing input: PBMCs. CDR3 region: CASSPLAGVVNEQFF. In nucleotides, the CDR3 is TGCGCCAGCAGCCCTCTAGCGGGAGTAGTCAATGAGCAGTTCTTC.